Detailed here is one TCR beta chain. This record comes from a study of blood T cell repertoires in COVID-19. Study background: The United States, Italy and Spain supplied acute and convalescent COVID-19 samples. T cells, B-cell-depleted T cells, or PBMCs supplied cDNA or gDNA.

Original analysis: Reference gene primers were amplified, and this amplification served to estimate nucleated cell counts. Data came from immunoSEQ multiplex PCR; TCRdb stores just in-frame clones and leaves some out. V and J calls and clone size are given by that table; D and trimming were obtained from the DNA. The sample includes about 140,000 clones, roughly 80% of them seen just once. The sequence was collected from a man over 45 with acute or convalescent COVID-19. Sequencing used peripheral blood.

The CDR3 DNA is TGCGCCAGCAGTCCCCCGGGGGGGAGGAACACTGAAGCTTTCTTT. This encodes CASSPPGGRNTEAFF. The rearrangement joins TRBV5-1 to TRBJ1-1; TRBD1 might be the D (5 bases). Per germline, CDR1 SGHRS and CDR2 YFSETQ. Trimming shortened V by 5 bases and J by 1 base, and 15 bases separated the two germline ends. This CDR3 comprises 15 residues.